This T cell receptor beta chain is drawn from a study of metastatic and nonmetastatic thyroid tumors. In the study overall: Malignant thyroid and benign thyroid patients provided blood and tumor or nodule tissue whose repertoires were compared. Whole-study findings and limits: The reported finding was significantly higher TCR beta diversity in malignant thyroid tumors relative to benign nodules, in blood and tumor.

Per the authors' pipeline: What underpinned the distant-metastasis classifier for papillary thyroid cancer was the set of CDR3 differences across clinicopathological groups. TCRdb re-called the PCR reads with MiXCR. It is TCRdb's table, rather than the study itself, that gives the V and J calls and clone size. The table has roughly 72,000 clones, roughly 18% seen once. Thyroid surgery was performed in patients who had received no treatment beforehand. This clone has ten or more counts. The antigen is not known. Sequencing was done on a sample of blood. The clonotype originates from a female donor with papillary thyroid cancer or a benign thyroid nodule (not recorded which). Some clones in this sample may be carry-over from other donors' samples.

The CDR3 spells CASSLEPGVGTEAFF. CDR3 sequence (DNA): TGCGCCAGCAGCTTGGAACCGGGGGTAGGCACTGAAGCTTTCTTT. The V call is TRBV5-1, the J call TRBJ1-1; possible D gene TRBD1, 5 bases. The CDR3 is made up of 15 amino acids. Per the germline V gene, CDR1 is SGHRS and CDR2 is YFSETQ. Trimming pared 0 bases from V and 4 bases from J, leaving 13 bases between.